This T cell receptor (beta chain) was profiled in a study of blood T cell repertoires in COVID-19. Original processing methods: Reference gene primer amplification yielded estimated nucleated cell counts. Using immunoSEQ multiplex PCR, the repertoire was profiled, and TCRdb retains in-frame clones only, with some absent. From that table come the V and J calls and clone size; the DNA was used to work out D and trimming. The data hold 85,000 to 120,000 clones, with around 87% observed a single time. The trim removed 3 bases at V and 5 bases at J, leaving 15 bases unmatched. The CDR3 sequence is 18 residues long. Germline V gene data show CDR1 as MNHNS and CDR2 as SASEGT.

The specimen was peripheral blood. The chain carries TRBV6-1 and TRBJ2-5, with TRBD2 identical over 10 bases. The receptor was derived from a woman aged 45-65 years with COVID-19, enrolled during active disease. The CDR3 here is CASSETLMSGGARETQYF. Written as DNA, the CDR3 is TGTGCCAGCAGTGAGACTCTCATGAGCGGGGGGGCCCGGGAGACCCAGTACTTC.